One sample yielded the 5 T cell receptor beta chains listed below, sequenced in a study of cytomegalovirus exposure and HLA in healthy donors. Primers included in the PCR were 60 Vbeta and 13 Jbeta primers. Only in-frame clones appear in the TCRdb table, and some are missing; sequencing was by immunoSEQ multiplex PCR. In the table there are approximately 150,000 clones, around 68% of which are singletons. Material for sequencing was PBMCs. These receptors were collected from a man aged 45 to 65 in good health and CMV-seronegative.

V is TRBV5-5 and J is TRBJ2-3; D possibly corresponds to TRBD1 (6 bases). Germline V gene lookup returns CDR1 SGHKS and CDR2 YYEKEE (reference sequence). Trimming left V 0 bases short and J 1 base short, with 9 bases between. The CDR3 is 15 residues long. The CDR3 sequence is CASSLVGAGTDTQYF. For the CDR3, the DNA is TGTGCCAGCAGCTTGGTGGGGGCCGGCACAGATACGCAGTATTTT.

The CDR3 is CASSLRQGDGYTF. CDR3 coding DNA: TGTGCCAGCTCACTTCGACAAGGTGATGGCTACACCTTC. The gene calls are TRBV18 and TRBJ1-2, with unresolved D. Germline assignment: CDR1 KGHSH and CDR2 LQKENI. This CDR3 comprises 13 residues. Trimming shortened V by 4 bases and J by 6 bases, and 12 bases separated the two germline ends.

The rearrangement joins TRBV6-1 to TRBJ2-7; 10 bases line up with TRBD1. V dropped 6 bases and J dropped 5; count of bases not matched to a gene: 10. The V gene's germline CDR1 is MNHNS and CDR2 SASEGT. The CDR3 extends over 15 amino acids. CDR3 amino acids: CASRGGDRGGNEQYF. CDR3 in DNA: TGTGCCAGCAGGGGTGGGGACAGGGGTGGAAACGAGCAGTACTTC.

The CDR3 sequence: CASSQGWAGPGDTQYF. Here the CDR3 DNA reads TGCGCCAGCAGCCAAGGATGGGCGGGGCCCGGGGATACGCAGTATTTT. This chain links TRBV4-1 with TRBJ2-3, with a possible D match to TRBD2 (6 bases). Germline V gives CDR1 MGHRA, CDR2 YSYEKL. Deletions cut 1 base from V and 6 bases from J, with 17 bases between. The CDR3 spans 16 residues.

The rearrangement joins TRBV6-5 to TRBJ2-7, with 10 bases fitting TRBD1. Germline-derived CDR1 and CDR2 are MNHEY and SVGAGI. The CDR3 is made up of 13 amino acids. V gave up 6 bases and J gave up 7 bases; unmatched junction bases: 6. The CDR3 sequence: CASSPTGGREQYF. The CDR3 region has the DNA TGTGCCAGCAGCCCGACAGGGGGCCGAGAGCAGTACTTC.